This T cell receptor (beta chain) was sequenced during a study of CD8 T cells in Susac syndrome. The authors reverse transcribed about 0.5 to 1 ug RNA with random hexamers. The CDR3 of TCR beta was amplified by immunoSEQ multiplex PCR across 54 Vbeta and 13 Jbeta. TCRdb reprocessed the immunoSEQ multiplex PCR reads via MiXCR and lists one record per CDR3 protein. This table holds around 300,000 distinct CDR3 sequences, 75% to 90% found once. As concerns this clonotype: Its antigen is not identified.

Study-level findings and limits: In its TCR sequencing and HLA analysis, the study acknowledged that the number of individuals was relatively small.

The CDR3 consists of 13 residues. Germline lookup yields CDR1 MNHEY and CDR2 SVGEGT. V was trimmed by 2 bases and J by 1 base, leaving 6 bases between them. The multiple sclerosis control cohort comprised treatment-naive individuals presenting with stable or active relapsing-remitting disease. Both CD4+ and CD8+ T cells were negatively isolated, and TEMRA cells underwent FACS enrichment. The sample taken for sequencing was CD8+ T cells from PBMCs. The receptor was derived from a human donor with multiple sclerosis. The rearrangement uses TRBV6-2 or TRBV6-3 and TRBJ2-7; TRBD1 is a possible D gene (5 bases). The CDR3 spells CASSYAGSYEQYF. For the CDR3, the DNA is TGTGCCAGCAGTTACGCAGGGTCCTACGAGCAGTACTTC.